This is a list of T cell receptor beta chains from one sample in a study of chemoradiotherapy in HPV16-positive cancers. TCRdb's copy holds only in-frame clones and misses some; the assay was immunoSEQ multiplex PCR. The sample has 950 to 1,500 clones; around 85% are singletons. The input for sequencing was tumor tissue, taken from a patient who underwent chemoradiotherapy. The receptors come from a human donor with HPV-associated anogenital cancer. The CDR3 runs from the conserved cysteine through the conserved F or W. The D gene is left open where the match is weak. A row's size may be missing; if present it is once, few, many or a size class.

D,size,J,V,DNA,CDR3
TRBD2,once,TRBJ2-3,TRBV23-1,TGCGCCAGCAGTCAATGGGGAGGGAGGACAGATACGCAGTATTTT,CASSQWGGRTDTQYF
.,.,TRBJ1-5,TRBV19,TGTGCCAGTAGTATGGTGAGGCTACCGCAATCTAATCAGCCCCAGCATTTT,CASSMVRLPQSNQPQHF
.,.,TRBJ1-2,TRBV7-2,TGTGCCAGCAGCTTAGTAGGGGAGAATGGCTACACCTTC,CASSLVGENGYTF
.,few,TRBJ2-1,TRBV15,TGTGCCACCAGCAGAGGGCAGGGGTTGGTATCGGTCTTC,CATSRGQGLVSVF
.,.,TRBJ2-1,TRBV5-1,TGCGCCAGCAGCTTGGATGTGGTGCGGAATGAGCAGTTCTTC,CASSLDVVRNEQFF
.,.,TRBJ2-7,TRBV7-8,TGTGCCAGCAGCTTAGGGGGCAAGGGATACTCCTACTACGAGCAGTACTTC,CASSLGGKGYSYYEQYF
.,.,TRBJ1-1,TRBV18,TGTGCCAGCTCACCAAGTGGGATGGACACTGAAGCTTTCTTT,CASSPSGMDTEAFF
.,.,TRBJ1-2,TRBV25-1,TGTGCCAGCAGTGTGGCGGGAAGTCCCTATGGCTACACCTTC,CASSVAGSPYGYTF
.,once,TRBJ2-2,TRBV7-9,TGTGCCAGCAGCCAAACGACTCTCGCGAACACCGGGGAGCTGTTTTTT,CASSQTTLANTGELFF
.,.,TRBJ2-3,TRBV5-1,TGCGCCAGTGCTGGGACCCGCACAGATACGCAGTATTTT,CASAGTRTDTQYF
TRBD1,once,TRBJ1-4,TRBV5-1,TGCGCCAGCAGCACGGGGACAGCAACTAATGAAAAACTGTTTTTT,CASSTGTATNEKLFF
TRBD1,.,TRBJ2-5,TRBV15,TGTGCCACCAGCGGTCTCGACAGGGCAGAGACCCAGTACTTC,CATSGLDRAETQYF
.,.,TRBJ1-2,TRBV7-3,TGTGCCAGCAGCCCCACCGGGGCGGTTAGCTATGGCTACACCTTC,CASSPTGAVSYGYTF
TRBD2,few,TRBJ2-1,TRBV7-6,TGTGCCAGCAGCTTTTTAGCGGGAGAGGTAACCCCCTACAATGAGCAGTTCTTC,CASSFLAGEVTPYNEQFF
TRBD1,.,TRBJ2-7,TRBV6-5,TGTGCCAGTTATAGACAGGGACGTGCCTACGAGCAGTACTTC,CASYRQGRAYEQYF
.,.,TRBJ2-1,TRBV29-1,TGCAGCGTTCCCGCCGGGGTTTCCTACAATGAGCAGTTCTTC,CSVPAGVSYNEQFF
.,.,TRBJ1-1,TRBV4-2,TGTGCCAGCAGCCAGCAGACTGAAGCTTTCTTT,CASSQQTEAFF
.,.,TRBJ2-5,TRBV7-8,TGTGCCAGCAGCCATGGAGGGGAGACCCAGTACTTC,CASSHGGETQYF
TRBD1,.,TRBJ1-5,TRBV28,TGTGCCAGCAGTCGCCCTGACAGGGATAATCAGCCCCAGCATTTT,CASSRPDRDNQPQHF
.,.,TRBJ2-2,TRBV9,TGTGCCAGCAGCGTTTCGATGCAGGCTAACACCGGGGAGCTGTTTTTT,CASSVSMQANTGELFF
.,.,TRBJ1-4,TRBV5-1,TGCGCCAGCAGCTTGGTTGGCAGGGGAGGGAGAGGTGAAAAACTGTTTTTT,CASSLVGRGGRGEKLFF
.,once,TRBJ2-7,TRBV7-7,TGTGCTAGCAGCTTAGACGGGGAGCTCTACGAGCAGTACTTC,CASSLDGELYEQYF
.,few,TRBJ1-1,TRBV6-5,TGTGCCAGCAGTGACAAGTATGAAGCTTTCTTT,CASSDKYEAFF
TRBD1,once,TRBJ2-3,TRBV6-1,TGTGCCAGCAGTGAATTCTCAGGGGGCGCAGATACGCAGTATTTT,CASSEFSGGADTQYF
.,.,TRBJ1-1,TRBV4-1,TGCGCCAGCAGCCAAGATTGGGGGCGGAACACTGAAGCTTTCTTT,CASSQDWGRNTEAFF
.,.,TRBJ1-5,TRBV4-1,TGCGCCAGTCTAAATTGGGCACAGGGAAACTCCGATCAGCCCCAGCATTTT,CASLNWAQGNSDQPQHF
.,.,TRBJ1-1,TRBV28,TGTGCCAGCAGCCCTGGGCAGGATGGCACTGAAGCTTTCTTT,CASSPGQDGTEAFF
.,once,TRBJ1-5,TRBV28,TGTGCCAGCAGTTCCGGGGAGGGAAGCAATCAGCCCCAGCATTTT,CASSSGEGSNQPQHF
.,.,TRBJ1-4,TRBV28,TGTGCCAGCAGTATTGGATCTGCAACTAATGAAAAACTGTTTTTT,CASSIGSATNEKLFF